The sequence of this T cell receptor (beta chain) was determined in a study of CD8 T cells in Susac syndrome. Negative isolation was used for CD8+ and CD4+ T cells, and FACS enrichment was applied to TEMRA cells. The RNA input was roughly 0.45 to 1 ug, and it was reverse transcribed with random hexamers. The authors amplified TCR beta CDR3 across 54 Vbeta and 13 Jbeta using immunoSEQ multiplex PCR. MiXCR, run by TCRdb on the immunoSEQ multiplex PCR reads, gives a single entry per CDR3 protein. The table lists 120,000 to 150,000 distinct CDR3 sequences, roughly 95% of them singletons. V gave up 2 bases and J gave up 5 bases; unmatched junction bases: 6. The CDR3 spans 17 residues. Germline CDR1 is SGHDN and CDR2 is FVKESK.

This chain joins TRBV14 and TRBJ2-2; TRBD2 matches at 12 bases. The source is a human donor in good health. The specimen sequenced was CD4+ T cells from PBMCs. This CDR3 reads CASSQRLAGVGTGELFF. Written as DNA, the CDR3 is TGTGCCAGCAGCCAACGACTAGCGGGAGTTGGGACCGGGGAGCTGTTTTTT.